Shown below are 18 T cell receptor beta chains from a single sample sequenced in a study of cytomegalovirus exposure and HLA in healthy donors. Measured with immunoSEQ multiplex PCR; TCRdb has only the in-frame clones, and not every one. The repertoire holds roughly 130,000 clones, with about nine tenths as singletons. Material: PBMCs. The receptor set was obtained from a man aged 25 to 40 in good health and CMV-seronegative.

The CDR3 here is CASSPGTENSPLHF. The DNA for the CDR3 is TGTGCCAGCAGTCCCGGGACTGAAAATTCACCCCTCCACTTT. The chain uses TRBV27 and TRBJ1-6; TRBD1 might be the D (5 bases). Looked up from germline, CDR1 is MNHEY and CDR2 is SMNVEV (reference sequence). Deletions cut 5 bases from V and 7 bases from J, with 12 bases between. The CDR3 consists of 14 residues.

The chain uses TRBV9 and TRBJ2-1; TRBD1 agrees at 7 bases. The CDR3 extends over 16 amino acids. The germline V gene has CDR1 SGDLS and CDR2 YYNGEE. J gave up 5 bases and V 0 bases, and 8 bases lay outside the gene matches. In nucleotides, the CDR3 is TGTGCCAGCAGCGTAGTAGAGGGGGCATGGAACAATGAGCAGTTCTTC. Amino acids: CASSVVEGAWNNEQFF.

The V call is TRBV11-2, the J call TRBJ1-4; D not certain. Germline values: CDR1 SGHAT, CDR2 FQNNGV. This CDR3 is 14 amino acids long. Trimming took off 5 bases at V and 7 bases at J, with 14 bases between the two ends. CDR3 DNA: TGTGCCAGCAGCCCCGTGGGCGCCGCTGAAAAACTGTTTTTT. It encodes CASSPVGAAEKLFF.

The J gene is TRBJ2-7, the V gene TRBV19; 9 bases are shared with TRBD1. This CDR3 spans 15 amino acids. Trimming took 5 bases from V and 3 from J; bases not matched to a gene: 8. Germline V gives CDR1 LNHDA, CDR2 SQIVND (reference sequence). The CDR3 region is CASSVTGTGFYEQYF. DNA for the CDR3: TGTGCCAGTAGTGTAACCGGGACAGGGTTCTACGAGCAGTACTTC.

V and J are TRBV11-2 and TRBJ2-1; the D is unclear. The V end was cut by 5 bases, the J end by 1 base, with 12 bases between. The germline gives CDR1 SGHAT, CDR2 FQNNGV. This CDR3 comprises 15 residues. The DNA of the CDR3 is TGTGCCAGCAGCCCCCTGGGCGAGTCCTACAATGAGCAGTTCTTC. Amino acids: CASSPLGESYNEQFF.

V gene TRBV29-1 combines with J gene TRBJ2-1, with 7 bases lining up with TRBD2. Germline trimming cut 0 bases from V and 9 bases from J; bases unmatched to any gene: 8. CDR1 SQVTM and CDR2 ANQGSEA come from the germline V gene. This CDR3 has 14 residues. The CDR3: CSVEDLGGTLEQFF. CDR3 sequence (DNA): TGCAGCGTTGAAGATTTGGGGGGGACTCTTGAGCAGTTCTTC.

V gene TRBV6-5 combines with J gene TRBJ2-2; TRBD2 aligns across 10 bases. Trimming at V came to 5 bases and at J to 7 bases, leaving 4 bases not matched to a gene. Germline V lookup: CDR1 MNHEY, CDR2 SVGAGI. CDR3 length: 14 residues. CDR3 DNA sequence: TGTGCCAGCAGTAGCGGGAGGGCGTACGGGGAGCTGTTTTTT. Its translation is CASSSGRAYGELFF.

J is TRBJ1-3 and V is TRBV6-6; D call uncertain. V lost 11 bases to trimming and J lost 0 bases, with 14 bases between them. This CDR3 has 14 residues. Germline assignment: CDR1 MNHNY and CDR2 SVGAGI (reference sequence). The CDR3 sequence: CACSRGFSGNTIYF. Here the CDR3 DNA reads TGTGCCTGCTCGCGAGGATTCTCTGGAAACACCATATATTTT.

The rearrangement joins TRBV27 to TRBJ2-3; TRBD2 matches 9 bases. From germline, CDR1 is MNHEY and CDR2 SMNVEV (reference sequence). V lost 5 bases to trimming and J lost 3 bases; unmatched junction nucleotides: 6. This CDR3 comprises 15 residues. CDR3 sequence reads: CASSLQGLATDTQYF. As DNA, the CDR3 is TGTGCCAGCAGTCTACAGGGACTAGCTACAGATACGCAGTATTTT.

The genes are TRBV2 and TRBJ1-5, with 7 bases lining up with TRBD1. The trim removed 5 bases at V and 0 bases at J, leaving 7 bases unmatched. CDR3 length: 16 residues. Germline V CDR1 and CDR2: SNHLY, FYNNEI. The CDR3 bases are TGTGCCAGCAGTACAATCCGGGACAGTAGCAATCAGCCCCAGCATTTT. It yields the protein CASSTIRDSSNQPQHF.

CDR3 DNA sequence: TGTGCCAGCAGCTTCGGGACTTCTCGCACAGATACGCAGTATTTT. Its protein product is CASSFGTSRTDTQYF. V and J are TRBV7-9 and TRBJ2-3, with D maybe TRBD2 (6 bases). V lost 3 bases and J 1 base, leaving 11 bases between the germline ends. The CDR3 runs to 15 residues. The germline CDR1 and CDR2 sequences are SEHNR and FQNEAQ (reference sequence). The complete variable domain, with remaining parts taken from reference TRBV7-9 and TRBJ2-3, reads DTGVSQNPRHKITKRGQNVTFRCDPISEHNRLYWYRQTLGQGPEFLTYFQNEAQLEKSRLLSDRFSAERPKGSFSTLEIQRTEQGDSAMYLCASSFGTSRTDTQYFGPGTRLTVL.

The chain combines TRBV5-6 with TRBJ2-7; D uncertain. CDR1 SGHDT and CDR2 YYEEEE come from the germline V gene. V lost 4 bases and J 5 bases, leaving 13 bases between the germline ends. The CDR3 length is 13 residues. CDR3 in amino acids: CASSHPSVDEQYF. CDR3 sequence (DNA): TGTGCCAGCAGCCACCCCTCGGTGGACGAGCAGTACTTC. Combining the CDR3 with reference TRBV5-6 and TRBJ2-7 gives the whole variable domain DAGVTQSPTHLIKTRGQQVTLRCSPKSGHDTVSWYQQALGQGPQFIFQYYEEEERQRGNFPDRFSGHQFPNYSSELNVNALLLGDSALYLCASSHPSVDEQYFGPGTRLTVT.

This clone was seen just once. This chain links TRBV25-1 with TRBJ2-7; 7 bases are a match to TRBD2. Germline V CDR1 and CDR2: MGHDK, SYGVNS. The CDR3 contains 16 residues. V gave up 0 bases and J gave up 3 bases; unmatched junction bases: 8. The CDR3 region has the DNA TGTGCCAGCAGTGAATATAACGAGCGGGGCGACTACGAGCAGTACTTC. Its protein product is CASSEYNERGDYEQYF.

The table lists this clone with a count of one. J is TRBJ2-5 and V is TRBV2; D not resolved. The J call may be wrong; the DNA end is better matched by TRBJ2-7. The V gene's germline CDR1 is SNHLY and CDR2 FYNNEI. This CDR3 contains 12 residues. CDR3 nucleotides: TGTGCCAGCAGTGGGAGTTACTACGAGCAGTACTTC. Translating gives CASSGSYYEQYF.

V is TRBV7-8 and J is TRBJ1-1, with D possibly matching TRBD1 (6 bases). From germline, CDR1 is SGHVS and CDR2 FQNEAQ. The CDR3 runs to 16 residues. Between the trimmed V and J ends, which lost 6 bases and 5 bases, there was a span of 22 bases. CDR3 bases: TGTGCCAGCAGTTTATACAGGGTCCCCCTAGGTACTGAAGCTTTCTTT. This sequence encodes CASSLYRVPLGTEAFF.

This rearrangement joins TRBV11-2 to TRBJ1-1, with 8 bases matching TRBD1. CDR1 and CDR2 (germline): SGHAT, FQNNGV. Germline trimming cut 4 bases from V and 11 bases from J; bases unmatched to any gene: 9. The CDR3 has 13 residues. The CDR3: CASSSGQGLPAFF. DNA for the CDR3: TGTGCCAGCAGCTCAGGACAGGGACTGCCGGCTTTCTTT.

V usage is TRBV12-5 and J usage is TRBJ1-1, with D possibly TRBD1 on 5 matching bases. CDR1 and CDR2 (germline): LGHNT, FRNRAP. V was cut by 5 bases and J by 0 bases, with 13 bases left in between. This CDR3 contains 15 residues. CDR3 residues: CASGPYGAMNTEAFF. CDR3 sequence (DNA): TGTGCTAGTGGTCCGTATGGGGCCATGAACACTGAAGCTTTCTTT.

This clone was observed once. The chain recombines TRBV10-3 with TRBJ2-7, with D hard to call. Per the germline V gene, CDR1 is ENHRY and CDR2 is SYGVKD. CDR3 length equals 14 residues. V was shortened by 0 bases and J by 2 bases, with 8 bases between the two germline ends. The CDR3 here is CAISESTETYEQYF. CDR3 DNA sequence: TGTGCCATCAGTGAGTCGACGGAGACCTACGAGCAGTACTTC.